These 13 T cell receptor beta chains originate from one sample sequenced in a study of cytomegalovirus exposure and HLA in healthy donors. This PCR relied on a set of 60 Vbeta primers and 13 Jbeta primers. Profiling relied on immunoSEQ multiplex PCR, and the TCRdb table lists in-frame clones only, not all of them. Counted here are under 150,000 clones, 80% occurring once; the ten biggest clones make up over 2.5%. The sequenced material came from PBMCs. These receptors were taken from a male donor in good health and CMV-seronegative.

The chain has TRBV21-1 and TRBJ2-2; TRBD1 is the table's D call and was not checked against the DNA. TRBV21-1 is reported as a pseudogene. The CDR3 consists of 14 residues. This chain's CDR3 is CATRQGLDTGELFF. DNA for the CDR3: TGTGCCACCAGACAGGGGCTGGACACCGGGGAGCTGTTTTTT.

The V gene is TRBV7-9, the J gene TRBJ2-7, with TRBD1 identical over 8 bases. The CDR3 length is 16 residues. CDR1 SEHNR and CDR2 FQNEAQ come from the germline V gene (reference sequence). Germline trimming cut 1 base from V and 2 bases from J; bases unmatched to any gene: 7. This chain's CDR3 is CASSLGGWDRTYEQYF. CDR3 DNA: TGTGCCAGCAGCTTAGGAGGCTGGGACAGGACCTACGAGCAGTACTTC.

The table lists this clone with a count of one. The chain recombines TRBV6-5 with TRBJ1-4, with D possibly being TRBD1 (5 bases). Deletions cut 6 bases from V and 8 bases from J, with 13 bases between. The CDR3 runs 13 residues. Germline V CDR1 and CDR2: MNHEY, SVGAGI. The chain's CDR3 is CASSPWGGEKLFF. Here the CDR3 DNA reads TGTGCCAGCAGCCCCTGGGGGGGAGAAAAACTGTTTTTT.

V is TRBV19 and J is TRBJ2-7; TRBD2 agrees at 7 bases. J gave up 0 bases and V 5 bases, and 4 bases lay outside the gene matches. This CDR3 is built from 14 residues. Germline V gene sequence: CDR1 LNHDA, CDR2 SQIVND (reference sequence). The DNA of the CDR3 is TGTGCCAGTAGTCGGGGAGGGTTCTCCTACGAGCAGTACTTC. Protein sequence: CASSRGGFSYEQYF.

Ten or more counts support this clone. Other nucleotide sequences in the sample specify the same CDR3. The CDR3 is CASSQDRNTEAFF. The CDR3 bases are TGCGCCAGCAGCCAAGACAGGAACACTGAAGCTTTCTTT. The chain employs TRBV4-3 and TRBJ1-1; no firm D call. The CDR3 runs 13 residues. CDR1 and CDR2 (germline): LGHNA, YSLEER. V lost 0 bases to trimming and J lost 1 base, with 3 bases between them.

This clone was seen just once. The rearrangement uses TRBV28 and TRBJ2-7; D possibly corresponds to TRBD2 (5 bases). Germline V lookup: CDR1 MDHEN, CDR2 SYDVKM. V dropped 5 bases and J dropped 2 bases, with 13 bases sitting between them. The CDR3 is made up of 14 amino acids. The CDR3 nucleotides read TGTGCCAGCAGTAATATGGACTCGCCCTACGAGCAGTACTTC. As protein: CASSNMDSPYEQYF.

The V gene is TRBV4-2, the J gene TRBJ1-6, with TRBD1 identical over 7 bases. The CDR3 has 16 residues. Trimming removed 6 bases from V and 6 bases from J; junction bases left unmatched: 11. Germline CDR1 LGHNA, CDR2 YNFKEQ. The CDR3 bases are TGTGCCAGCAGGTTCTCCACGGGACAGCCTAATTCACCCCTCCACTTT. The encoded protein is CASRFSTGQPNSPLHF.

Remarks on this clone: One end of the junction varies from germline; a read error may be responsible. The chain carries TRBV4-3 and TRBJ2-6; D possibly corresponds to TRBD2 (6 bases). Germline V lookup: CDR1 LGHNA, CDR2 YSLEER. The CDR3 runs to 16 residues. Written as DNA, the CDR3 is TGCGCCAGCAGCCAAGAACGGGGGACTGGGGCCAACGGCCTGACTTTC. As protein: CASSQERGTGANGLTF.

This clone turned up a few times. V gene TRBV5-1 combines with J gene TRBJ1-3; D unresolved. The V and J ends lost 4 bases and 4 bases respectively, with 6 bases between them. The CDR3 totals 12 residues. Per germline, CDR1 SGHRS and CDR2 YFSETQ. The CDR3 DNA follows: TGCGCCAGCAGCGCACAGGGAAACACCATATATTTT. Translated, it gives CASSAQGNTIYF.

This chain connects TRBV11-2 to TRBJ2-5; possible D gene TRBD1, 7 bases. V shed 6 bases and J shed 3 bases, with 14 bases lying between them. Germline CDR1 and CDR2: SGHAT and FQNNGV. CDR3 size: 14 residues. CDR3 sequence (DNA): TGTGCCAGCAGACCCAGGGGGGCAGAAGAGACCCAGTACTTC. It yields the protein CASRPRGAEETQYF.

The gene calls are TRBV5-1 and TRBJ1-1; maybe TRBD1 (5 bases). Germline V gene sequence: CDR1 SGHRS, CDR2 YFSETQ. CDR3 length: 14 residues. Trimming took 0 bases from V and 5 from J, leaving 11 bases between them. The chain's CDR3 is CASSLGTSRTEAFF. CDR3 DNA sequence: TGCGCCAGCAGCTTGGGGACATCAAGAACTGAAGCTTTCTTT.

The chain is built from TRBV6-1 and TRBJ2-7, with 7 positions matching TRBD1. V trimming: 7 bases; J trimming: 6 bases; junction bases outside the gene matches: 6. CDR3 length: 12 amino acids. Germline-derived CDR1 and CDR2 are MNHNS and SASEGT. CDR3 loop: CASTQGSGEQYF. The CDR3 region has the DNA TGTGCCAGCACACAGGGGTCGGGCGAGCAGTACTTC.

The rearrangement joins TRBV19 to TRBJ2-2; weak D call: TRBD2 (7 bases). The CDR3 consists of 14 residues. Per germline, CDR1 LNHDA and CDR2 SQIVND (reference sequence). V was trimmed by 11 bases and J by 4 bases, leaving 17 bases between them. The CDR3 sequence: CASKGGLGTGELFF. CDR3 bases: TGTGCCTCCAAGGGGGGGCTCGGCACCGGGGAGCTGTTTTTT.